Below, one T cell receptor (beta chain) is given with its context. This record belongs to a study of blood T cell repertoires in COVID-19. Across the whole study: COVID-19 samples from acute and convalescent phases originated in the United States, Italy and Spain. From T cells, B-cell-depleted T cells, or PBMCs came the material, which was cDNA or gDNA.

In the study's own analysis: Amplification from reference gene primers served as the basis for estimated nucleated cell counts. TCRdb's table, derived via immunoSEQ multiplex PCR, lists solely in-frame clones and lacks some. The DNA was the basis for D and trimming; V, J and clone size are from that table. The data show 55,000 to 75,000 clones, about 86% seen once. The trim removed 5 bases at V and 8 bases at J, leaving 6 bases unmatched. Germline assignment: CDR1 KGHSH and CDR2 LQKENI. The CDR3 has 14 amino acids. The chain is built from TRBV18 and TRBJ1-4, with 9 bases that match TRBD1. The TCR comes from a human donor in a cohort sampled during active COVID-19. Specimen: peripheral blood. This chain's CDR3 is CASSTDRGWEKLFF. CDR3 coding DNA: TGTGCCAGCTCAACGGACAGGGGCTGGGAAAAACTGTTTTTT.